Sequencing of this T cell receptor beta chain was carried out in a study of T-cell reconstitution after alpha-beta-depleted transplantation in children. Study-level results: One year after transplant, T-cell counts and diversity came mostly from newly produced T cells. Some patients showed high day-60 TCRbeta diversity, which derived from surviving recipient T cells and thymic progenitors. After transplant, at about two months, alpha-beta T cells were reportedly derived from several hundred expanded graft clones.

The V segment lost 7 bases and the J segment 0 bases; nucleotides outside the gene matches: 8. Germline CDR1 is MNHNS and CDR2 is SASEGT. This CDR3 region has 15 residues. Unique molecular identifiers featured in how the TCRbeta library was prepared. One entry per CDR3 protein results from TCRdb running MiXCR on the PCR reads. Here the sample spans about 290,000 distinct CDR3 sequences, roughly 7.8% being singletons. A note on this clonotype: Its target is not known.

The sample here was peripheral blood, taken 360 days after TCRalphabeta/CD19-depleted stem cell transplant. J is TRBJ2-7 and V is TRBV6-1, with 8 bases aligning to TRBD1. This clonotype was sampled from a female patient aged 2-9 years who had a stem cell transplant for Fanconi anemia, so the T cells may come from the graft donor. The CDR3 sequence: CASIRTGTSSYEQYF. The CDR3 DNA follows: TGTGCCAGCATTCGGACAGGGACGTCCTCCTACGAGCAGTACTTC.